Sequencing of this T cell receptor beta chain was carried out in a study of early T cells in non-severe SARS-CoV-2 infection. About the study: Sequenced material consisted of bulk RNA (from unsorted whole blood), and chains were unpaired.

In the case of this clonotype: Its antigen is unknown.

Researchers tagged individual cDNA molecules with unique molecular identifiers. MiXCR, applied by TCRdb to the 5' RACE reads, yields one record per CDR3 protein. Among about 40,000 distinct CDR3 sequences, roughly 6% were seen once, and the ten largest hold approximately 7.5%. CDR1 and CDR2 (germline): GTSNPN, SVGIG (reference sequence). This CDR3 is 14 amino acids long. Deletions cut 3 bases from V and 10 bases from J, with 21 bases between. Study outcomes and limitations: VDJdb matching, biased toward anti-spike CD8 responses, missed private and CD4 specificities.

This chain connects TRBV30 to TRBJ1-1; the D is unclear. This specimen consisted of whole blood, obtained at baseline. This receptor was taken from an adult who was a healthcare worker with PCR-confirmed SARS-CoV-2 infection or an uninfected control (not recorded which). The CDR3 DNA reads TGTGCCTGGAGCTACTCCGGGCCTTTCAAGCGAGCTTTCTTT. The encoded protein is CAWSYSGPFKRAFF.